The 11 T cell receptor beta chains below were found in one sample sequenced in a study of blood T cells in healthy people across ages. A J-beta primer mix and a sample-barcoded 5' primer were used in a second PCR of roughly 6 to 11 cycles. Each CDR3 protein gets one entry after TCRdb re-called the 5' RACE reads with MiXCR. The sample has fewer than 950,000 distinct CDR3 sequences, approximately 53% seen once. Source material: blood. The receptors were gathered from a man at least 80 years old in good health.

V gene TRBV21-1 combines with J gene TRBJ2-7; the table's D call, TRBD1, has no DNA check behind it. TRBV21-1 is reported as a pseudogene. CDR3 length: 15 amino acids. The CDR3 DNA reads TGTGCCAGCAGCAAAGGGACAACAAGCTCCTACGAGCAGTACTTC. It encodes CASSKGTTSSYEQYF.

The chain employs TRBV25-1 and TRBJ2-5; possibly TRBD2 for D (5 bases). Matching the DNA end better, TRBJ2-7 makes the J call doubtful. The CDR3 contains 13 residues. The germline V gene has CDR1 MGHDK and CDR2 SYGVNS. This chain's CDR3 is CASSGGSLHEQYF. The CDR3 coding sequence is TGTGCCAGCAGTGGAGGGTCTCTCCACGAGCAGTACTTC.

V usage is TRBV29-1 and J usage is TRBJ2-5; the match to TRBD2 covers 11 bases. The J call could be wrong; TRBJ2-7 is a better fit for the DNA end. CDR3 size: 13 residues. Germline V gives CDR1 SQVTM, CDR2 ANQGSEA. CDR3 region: CSVGGSGRGEQYF. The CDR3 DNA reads TGCAGCGTTGGGGGTAGCGGGAGGGGCGAGCAGTACTTC.

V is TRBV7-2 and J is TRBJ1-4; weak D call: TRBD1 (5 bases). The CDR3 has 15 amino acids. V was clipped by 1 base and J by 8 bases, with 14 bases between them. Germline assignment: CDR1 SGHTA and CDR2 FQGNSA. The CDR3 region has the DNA TGTGCCAGCAGCTTAGGGGGGGACCTCAGAGAAAAACTGTTTTTT. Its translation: CASSLGGDLREKLFF.

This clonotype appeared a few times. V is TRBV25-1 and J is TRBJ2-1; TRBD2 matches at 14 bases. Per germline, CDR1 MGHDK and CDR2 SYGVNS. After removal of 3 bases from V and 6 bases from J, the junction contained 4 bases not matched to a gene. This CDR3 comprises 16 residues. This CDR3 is CASSDPGTSGSNEQFF. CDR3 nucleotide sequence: TGTGCCAGCAGTGACCCAGGGACTAGCGGGAGCAATGAGCAGTTCTTC.

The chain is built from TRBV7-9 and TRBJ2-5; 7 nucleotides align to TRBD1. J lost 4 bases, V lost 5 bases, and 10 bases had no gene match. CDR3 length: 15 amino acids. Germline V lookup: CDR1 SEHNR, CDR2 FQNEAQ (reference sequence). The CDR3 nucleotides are TGTGCCAGCAGCCCGATGACAGGGTGGCCAGAGACCCAGTACTTC. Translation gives CASSPMTGWPETQYF.

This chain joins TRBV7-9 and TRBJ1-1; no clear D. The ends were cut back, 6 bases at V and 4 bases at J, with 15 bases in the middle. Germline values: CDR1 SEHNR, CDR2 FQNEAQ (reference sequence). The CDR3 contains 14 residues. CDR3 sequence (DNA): TGTGCCAGCAGTCTTGCGTTGGGGTTCACTGAAGCTTTCTTT. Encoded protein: CASSLALGFTEAFF.

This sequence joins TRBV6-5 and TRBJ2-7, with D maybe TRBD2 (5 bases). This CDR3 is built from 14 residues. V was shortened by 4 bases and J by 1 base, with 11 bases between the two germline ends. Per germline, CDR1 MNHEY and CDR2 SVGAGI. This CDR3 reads CASSLPWESYEQYF. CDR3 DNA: TGTGCCAGCAGTTTGCCTTGGGAGTCCTACGAGCAGTACTTC.

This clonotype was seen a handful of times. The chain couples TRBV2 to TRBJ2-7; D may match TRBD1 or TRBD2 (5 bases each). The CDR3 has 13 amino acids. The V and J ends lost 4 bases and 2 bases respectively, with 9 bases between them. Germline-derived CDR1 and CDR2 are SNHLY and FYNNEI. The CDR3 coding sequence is TGTGCCAGCAGTGGGGACGGGACCTACGAGCAGTACTTC. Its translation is CASSGDGTYEQYF.

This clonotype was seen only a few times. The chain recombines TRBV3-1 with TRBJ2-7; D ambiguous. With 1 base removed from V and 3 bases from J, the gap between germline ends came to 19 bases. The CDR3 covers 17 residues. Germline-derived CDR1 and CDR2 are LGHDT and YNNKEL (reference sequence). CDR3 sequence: CASSQAGQDGIRYEQYF. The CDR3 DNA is TGTGCCAGCAGCCAAGCCGGCCAGGACGGAATTCGCTACGAGCAGTACTTC.

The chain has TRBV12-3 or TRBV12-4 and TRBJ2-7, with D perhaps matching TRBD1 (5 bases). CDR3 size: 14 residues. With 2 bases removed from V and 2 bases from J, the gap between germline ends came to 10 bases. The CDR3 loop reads CASSLQPDTYEQYF. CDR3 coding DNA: TGTGCCAGCAGTTTACAGCCGGACACCTACGAGCAGTACTTC.